This T cell receptor (beta chain) was captured in a study of T cells in Graves' hyperthyroidism and ophthalmopathy. Regarding the study as a whole: Also found in blood were most expanded thyroid clonotypes above 0.001.

The junction had 29 bases not matched to a gene; V was cut back by 6 bases and J by 0 bases. Germline CDR1 MNHEY, CDR2 SVGEGT. This CDR3 region has 22 residues. The TCR beta CDR3 regions underwent amplification using RNA transcripts as the source. Researchers ran a first-round RT-PCR on the TCR CDR3 using the HTBI primer set. TCRdb reanalysed the multiplex PCR reads using MiXCR and keeps one entry per CDR3 protein. The sample lists around 250,000 distinct CDR3 sequences, approximately 15% occurring once. This clonotype was counted a few times. Antigen: not known. This sequence joins TRBV6-2 or TRBV6-3 and TRBJ2-7; 7 positions agree with TRBD2. What was sequenced was blood. This TCR came from a woman in her thirties or forties with Graves' hyperthyroidism that later progressed to Graves' ophthalmopathy. CDR3 loop: CASSPSASIREASPQFSYEQYF. DNA of the CDR3: TGTGCCAGCAGCCCATCGGCCTCGATCCGGGAGGCCTCTCCCCAATTCTCCTACGAGCAGTACTTC.